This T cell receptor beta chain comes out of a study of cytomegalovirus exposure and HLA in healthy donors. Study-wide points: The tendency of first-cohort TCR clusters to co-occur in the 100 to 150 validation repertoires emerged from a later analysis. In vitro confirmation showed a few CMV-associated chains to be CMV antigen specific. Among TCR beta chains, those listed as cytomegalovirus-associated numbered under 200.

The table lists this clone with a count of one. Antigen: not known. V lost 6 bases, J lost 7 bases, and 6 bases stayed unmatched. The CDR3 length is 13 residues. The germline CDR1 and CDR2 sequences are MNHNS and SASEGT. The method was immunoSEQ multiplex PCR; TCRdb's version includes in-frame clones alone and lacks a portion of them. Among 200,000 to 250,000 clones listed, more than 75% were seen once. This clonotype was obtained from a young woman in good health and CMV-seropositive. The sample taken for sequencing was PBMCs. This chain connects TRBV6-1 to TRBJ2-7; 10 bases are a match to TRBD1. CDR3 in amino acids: CASRGTGEREQYF. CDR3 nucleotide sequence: TGTGCCAGCAGGGGGACAGGGGAGCGGGAGCAGTACTTC.